The 27 T cell receptor beta chains below come from one sample, sequenced in a study of cytomegalovirus exposure and HLA in healthy donors. Use of 60 Vbeta and 13 Jbeta primers characterized the PCR. Generated by immunoSEQ multiplex PCR, the TCRdb table keeps only in-frame clones and is missing some. The sample lists some 100,000 clones; 74% were seen once. Sequenced: PBMCs. The receptor set was obtained from a human donor in good health.

The CDR3 DNA sequence: TGTGCCATCGCCGGGACAGGGATCCACAATGAGCAGTTCTTC. Its protein is CAIAGTGIHNEQFF. This sequence joins TRBV2 and TRBJ2-1; 9 positions match TRBD1. The CDR3 totals 14 residues. Germline V gives CDR1 SNHLY, CDR2 FYNNEI. With 10 bases clipped from V and 5 bases from J, the junction kept 9 bases outside the gene matches.

V usage is TRBV9 and J usage is TRBJ1-5; D unresolved. Per the germline V gene, CDR1 is SGDLS and CDR2 is YYNGEE. The CDR3 sequence is 13 residues long. V lost 0 bases and J lost 3, with 4 bases in between. CDR3 nucleotide sequence: TGTGCCAGCAGCGTAGGAGACAATCAGCCCCAGCATTTT. This translates into CASSVGDNQPQHF.

This clone was counted between two and nine times. The chain uses TRBV9 and TRBJ2-7; 9 bases agree with TRBD1. The CDR3 consists of 14 residues. The germline V gene has CDR1 SGDLS and CDR2 YYNGEE. Germline trimming cut 3 bases from V and 3 bases from J; bases unmatched to any gene: 4. In nucleotides, the CDR3 is TGTGCCAGCAGCGCCGGACAGGGGAACTACGAGCAGTACTTC. Protein sequence: CASSAGQGNYEQYF. Full variable domain (missing parts from reference TRBV9 and TRBJ2-7): DSGVTQTPKHLITATGQRVTLRCSPRSGDLSVYWYQQSLDQGLQFLIQYYNGEERAKGNILERFSAQQFPDLHSELNLSSLELGDSALYFCASSAGQGNYEQYFGPGTRLTVT.

The V gene is TRBV27, the J gene TRBJ1-6; D is unresolved. This CDR3 is 15 amino acids long. CDR1 and CDR2 (germline): MNHEY, SMNVEV (reference sequence). Trimming took 2 bases from V and 6 from J, leaving 11 bases between them. CDR3 residues: CASSLTTLGNSPLHF. The CDR3, as DNA: TGTGCCAGCAGTTTAACTACGTTGGGTAATTCACCCCTCCACTTT.

This clone was recorded once. The chain has TRBV18 and TRBJ2-7, with a weak D call TRBD1 (6 bases). This CDR3 has 13 amino acids. Germline loops: CDR1 KGHSH, CDR2 LQKENI. Trimming shortened V by 3 bases and J by 5 bases, and 11 bases separated the two germline ends. Here the CDR3 reads CASSPRQDHEQYF. The CDR3 region has the DNA TGTGCCAGCTCACCTCGACAGGACCACGAGCAGTACTTC.

This clone showed up just a few times. The junction does not match germline at one end; this may be a read error. CDR3 sequence (DNA): TGTTCCAGCAGGAGACGACCGGGACAGGGACCCCAGGGCGGGGAGCTGTTTTTT. Its translation: CSSRRRPGQGPQGGELFF. The chain carries TRBV7-9 and TRBJ2-2, with TRBD1 matching over 9 bases. This CDR3 comprises 18 residues. Looked up from germline, CDR1 is SEHNR and CDR2 is FQNEAQ (reference sequence).

V usage is TRBV6-5 and J usage is TRBJ2-1; weak D call: TRBD2 (5 bases). The CDR3 runs 15 residues. CDR1 and CDR2 (germline): MNHEY, SVGAGI. V lost 5 bases to trimming and J lost 4 bases, with 15 bases between them. CDR3 in amino acids: CASSRTAPGYNEQFF. The CDR3 DNA follows: TGTGCCAGCAGTCGGACTGCCCCGGGGTACAATGAGCAGTTCTTC.

This sequence joins TRBV30 and TRBJ1-4; 9 bases line up with TRBD1. V shed 2 bases, J shed 6 bases, and the junction held 7 bases outside the gene matches. The CDR3 has 15 residues. Germline-derived CDR1 and CDR2 are GTSNPN and SVGIG (reference sequence). CDR3 DNA: TGTGCCTGGAGTCCCTACACAGGGGGCGATGAAAAACTGTTTTTT. As protein: CAWSPYTGGDEKLFF.

This clone was observed a handful of times. The rearrangement links TRBV10-3 to TRBJ1-1; D unresolved. The V end was cut by 8 bases, the J end by 4 bases, with 8 bases between. The V gene's germline CDR1 is ENHRY and CDR2 SYGVKD. The CDR3 covers 11 residues. CDR3 sequence (DNA): TGTGCCATCGGCTCGTCCACTGAAGCTTTCTTT. It translates to CAIGSSTEAFF.

The DNA for the CDR3 is TGTGCCAGCAGCGCGACCCAACGACAGGGCTTCGCCGGGGAGCTGTTTTTT. It is translated as CASSATQRQGFAGELFF. The chain links TRBV5-4 to TRBJ2-2; 7 bases are a match to TRBD1. The CDR3 is 17 residues long. V trimming: 4 bases; J trimming: 6 bases; junction bases outside the gene matches: 15. Germline V gene lookup returns CDR1 SGHNT and CDR2 YYREEE (reference sequence).

V and J are TRBV6-5 and TRBJ2-1; 8 bases are a match to TRBD1. Germline CDR1 reads MNHEY; CDR2 reads SVGAGI. The CDR3 is made up of 15 amino acids. J lost 4 bases, V lost 6 bases, and 8 bases had no gene match. The DNA of the CDR3 is TGTGCCAGCAGGCGTGGACAGGGAAGTTACAATGAGCAGTTCTTC. This encodes CASRRGQGSYNEQFF.

J is TRBJ1-6 and V is TRBV30, with D uncertain. Germline V gene data show CDR1 as GTSNPN and CDR2 as SVGIG (reference sequence). V was shortened by 0 bases and J by 14 bases, with 11 bases between the two germline ends. The CDR3 is made up of 12 amino acids. The CDR3 sequence: CAWSVRPRTLHF. Written as DNA, the CDR3 is TGTGCCTGGAGTGTACGGCCCAGGACCCTCCACTTT.

The chain employs TRBV5-1 and TRBJ2-3, with D perhaps TRBD1 (5 bases). The CDR3 is made up of 15 amino acids. CDR1 SGHRS and CDR2 YFSETQ come from the germline V gene. Trimming removed 5 bases from V and 3 bases from J, with 16 bases in between. CDR3 in amino acids: CASRYRQSSTDTQYF. The CDR3 DNA is TGCGCCAGCAGATATAGACAGAGTTCGACAGATACGCAGTATTTT.

CDR3 nucleotide sequence: TGTGCCAGCATCCACGGGAGATCCACCGGGGAGCTGTTTTTT. Its protein is CASIHGRSTGELFF. The rearrangement links TRBV7-9 to TRBJ2-2; possible D gene TRBD2, 6 bases. The germline V gene has CDR1 SEHNR and CDR2 FQNEAQ (reference sequence). This CDR3 has 14 residues. The germline V and J ends were trimmed by 7 bases and 4 bases, with 13 bases remaining between them.

This clone was detected only a few times. V and J are TRBV6-1 and TRBJ2-3; perhaps TRBD2 as D (5 bases). The CDR3 contains 20 residues. Trimming shortened V by 0 bases and J by 1 base, and 23 bases separated the two germline ends. Germline V gene sequence: CDR1 MNHNS, CDR2 SASEGT. The CDR3 DNA reads TGTGCCAGCAGTGAAGCCCTCCGCGGACTGCGCGGGCAAGGCACAGATACGCAGTATTTT. Its protein product is CASSEALRGLRGQGTDTQYF.

The rearrangement links TRBV18 to TRBJ2-5, with a tentative D call TRBD1 (7 bases). The CDR3 is made up of 14 amino acids. The germline V gene has CDR1 KGHSH and CDR2 LQKENI. Trimming took off 4 bases at V and 1 base at J, with 10 bases between the two ends. The CDR3, as DNA: TGTGCCAGCTCACGACAGGGACTCCAAGAGACCCAGTACTTC. This gives the protein CASSRQGLQETQYF.

The rearrangement links TRBV5-1 to TRBJ2-5; 10 nucleotides match TRBD2. Per the germline V gene, CDR1 is SGHRS and CDR2 is YFSETQ. With V trimmed by 4 bases and J by 2 bases, 2 bases remained unmatched. CDR3 length: 14 residues. The DNA of the CDR3 is TGCGCCAGCAGCACTAGCGGGACTCAAGAGACCCAGTACTTC. Translated: CASSTSGTQETQYF.

The rearrangement links TRBV28 to TRBJ1-5, with TRBD1 matching 10 bases. The CDR3 covers 15 residues. The J segment lost 6 bases and the V segment lost 3 bases, leaving 5 bases of the junction unmatched. The germline gives CDR1 MDHEN, CDR2 SYDVKM. The CDR3 is CASSFPGTGVQPQHF. DNA of the CDR3: TGTGCCAGCAGTTTCCCTGGGACAGGGGTTCAGCCCCAGCATTTT.

The chain recombines TRBV15 with TRBJ2-1; perhaps TRBD2 as D (7 bases). This CDR3 has 16 residues. Germline V gene data show CDR1 as LNHNV and CDR2 as YYDKDF (reference sequence). Trimming shortened V by 1 base and J by 12 bases, and 22 bases separated the two germline ends. CDR3 sequence: CATSRAGGGFSGGQFF. CDR3 coding DNA: TGTGCCACCAGCAGAGCGGGCGGGGGCTTCTCGGGGGGGCAGTTCTTC.

This chain links TRBV9 with TRBJ2-3; TRBD2 matches at 7 bases. Losses at the gene ends were 3 bases for V and 3 bases for J; bases not matched to a gene: 10. The CDR3 contains 16 residues. Per germline, CDR1 SGDLS and CDR2 YYNGEE. The CDR3 DNA sequence: TGTGCCAGCAGCGCCCTAGGGGCGGGGGAGACAGATACGCAGTATTTT. Translated: CASSALGAGETDTQYF.

The chain links TRBV18 to TRBJ1-1; 7 bases are a match to TRBD1. J gave up 8 bases and V 3 bases, and 6 bases lay outside the gene matches. The germline CDR1 and CDR2 sequences are KGHSH and LQKENI. CDR3 size: 13 residues. The chain's CDR3 is CASSPQGEGEAFF. The CDR3 coding sequence is TGTGCCAGCTCACCTCAGGGGGAAGGAGAAGCTTTCTTT.

The sample holds a few counts of this clone. V is TRBV7-9 and J is TRBJ2-1; D perhaps matches TRBD1 (7 bases). The CDR3 is made up of 16 amino acids. Germline CDR1 is SEHNR and CDR2 is FQNEAQ (reference sequence). The V gene lost 5 bases and the J gene lost 9 bases, with 23 bases spanning the gap. The CDR3 DNA is TGTGCCAGCAGCGCGACGGACAGGTTGGGAGGAGGTGAGCAGTTCTTC. Amino acid sequence: CASSATDRLGGGEQFF.

This chain links TRBV21-1 with TRBJ1-4; the D segment call TRBD1 is taken from the table without a DNA check. TRBV21-1 is reported as a pseudogene. The CDR3 totals 10 residues. CDR3 residues: CASRQGELFF. The CDR3, as DNA: TGTGCCAGCCGACAAGGCGAACTGTTTTTT.

The chain recombines TRBV7-9 with TRBJ1-5, with D tentatively TRBD1 (5 bases). V was pared by 1 base and J by 5 bases, with 18 bases between. Looked up from germline, CDR1 is SEHNR and CDR2 is FQNEAQ (reference sequence). The CDR3 covers 17 residues. The DNA for the CDR3 is TGTGCCAGCAGCTTAGGAGACAGTAGTAGAGCAGATCAGCCCCAGCATTTT. Translated, it gives CASSLGDSSRADQPQHF.

The gene calls are TRBV5-1 and TRBJ2-7; 7 bases match TRBD1. V gave up 4 bases and J gave up 0 bases; unmatched junction bases: 1. This CDR3 is built from 13 residues. Germline V gene sequence: CDR1 SGHRS, CDR2 YFSETQ. The CDR3 DNA sequence: TGCGCCAGCAGCCGACAGGGCTCCTACGAGCAGTACTTC. Protein product: CASSRQGSYEQYF.

The chain uses TRBV7-6 and TRBJ2-1, with 8 bases aligning to TRBD1. V trimming: 0 bases; J trimming: 9 bases; junction bases outside the gene matches: 4. Looked up from germline, CDR1 is SGHVS and CDR2 is FNYEAQ. CDR3 length equals 14 residues. The CDR3 bases are TGTGCCAGCAGCTTAGCCCAGGGGGCAGGTGAGCAGTTCTTC. Its protein product is CASSLAQGAGEQFF.

The chain recombines TRBV7-6 with TRBJ2-2; 7 bases are a match to TRBD1. CDR3 length equals 17 residues. CDR1 and CDR2 (germline): SGHVS, FNYEAQ. The V segment lost 5 bases and the J segment 4 bases; nucleotides outside the gene matches: 13. CDR3 DNA: TGTGCCAGCAGCCATGGGAAGGCTCGGACAGGCACCGGGGAGCTGTTTTTT. This translates into CASSHGKARTGTGELFF.